This entry lists 5 T cell receptor beta chains sequenced from one sample in a study of blood T cell repertoires in COVID-19 (dated by TCRdb to the early 2020s). Libraries came from the immunoSEQ multiplex PCR assay. What TCRdb holds here is the immuneACCESS table cut down to in-frame rearrangements. Part of the clones is not present; checked against another copy, under half of the missing clones reflect an unresolved V gene, and the others are unexplained. The sample records roughly 120,000 clones, about 74% of which are singletons. The ten largest account for 6% of the sample. The material sequenced was peripheral blood. These receptors all come from an elderly man with COVID-19, enrolled during active disease.

The chain's CDR3 is CASSPRAALVEQFF. In DNA form, the CDR3 reads TGTGCCAGCAGCCCCCGAGCGGCGCTCGTAGAGCAGTTCTTC. This chain joins TRBV7-2 and TRBJ2-1, with D maybe TRBD2 (5 bases). Germline values: CDR1 SGHTA, CDR2 FQGNSA. V was trimmed by 5 bases and J by 10 bases, leaving 18 bases between them. This CDR3 has 14 amino acids.

The chain has TRBV28 and TRBJ2-5, with D possibly TRBD2 on 5 matching bases. The CDR3 consists of 12 residues. V lost 10 bases to trimming and J lost 2 bases, with 11 bases between them. Germline V gene sequence: CDR1 MDHEN, CDR2 SYDVKM. CDR3 sequence reads: CAISSGQETQYF. CDR3 DNA sequence: TGTGCCATCTCGAGCGGACAAGAGACCCAGTACTTC.

The rearrangement links TRBV28 to TRBJ1-3; 7 bases agree with TRBD1. Germline V lookup: CDR1 MDHEN, CDR2 SYDVKM. V lost 6 bases, J lost 4 bases, and 6 bases stayed unmatched. The CDR3 is 14 residues long. The CDR3 sequence: CASRLGGPGNTIYF. Written as DNA, the CDR3 is TGTGCCAGCAGGCTAGGGGGCCCAGGAAACACCATATATTTT.

J is TRBJ2-7 and V is TRBV21-1; the table gives TRBD1 as D, unverified against the DNA. TRBV21-1 corresponds to a pseudogene. The CDR3 is 24 residues long. CDR3 sequence (DNA): TGTGCCAGCAGCAAAGGGAAGGACAGGGGTTCACCAGCAGCAGCCATAAATAACCCCTACGAGCAGTACTTC. This codes for CASSKGKDRGSPAAAINNPYEQYF.

This clone was found a few times. V and J are TRBV27 and TRBJ2-7; 8 bases fit TRBD1. The CDR3 is 14 residues long. The V and J ends lost 2 bases and 3 bases, in that order; junction bases with no gene match: 3. Germline CDR1 and CDR2: MNHEY and SMNVEV (reference sequence). CDR3 amino acids: CASSLQGAFYEQYF. The CDR3 DNA is TGTGCCAGCAGTTTACAGGGGGCGTTCTACGAGCAGTACTTC.